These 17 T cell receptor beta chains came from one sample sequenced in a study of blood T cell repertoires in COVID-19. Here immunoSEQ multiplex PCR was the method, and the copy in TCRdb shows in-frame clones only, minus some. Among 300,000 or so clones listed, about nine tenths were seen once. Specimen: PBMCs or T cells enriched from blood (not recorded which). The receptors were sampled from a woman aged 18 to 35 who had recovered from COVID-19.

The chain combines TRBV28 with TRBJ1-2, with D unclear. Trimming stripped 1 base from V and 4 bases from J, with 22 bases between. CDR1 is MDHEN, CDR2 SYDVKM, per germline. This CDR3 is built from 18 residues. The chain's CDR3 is CASSLSWGGFFEGYGYTF. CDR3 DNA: TGTGCCAGCAGTTTATCGTGGGGTGGATTTTTTGAGGGCTATGGCTACACCTTC.

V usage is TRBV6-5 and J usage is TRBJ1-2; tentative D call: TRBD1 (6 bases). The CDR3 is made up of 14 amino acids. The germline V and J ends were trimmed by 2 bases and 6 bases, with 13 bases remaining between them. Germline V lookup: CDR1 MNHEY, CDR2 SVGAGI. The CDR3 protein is CASSYTGSDNGYTF. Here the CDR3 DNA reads TGTGCCAGCAGTTACACAGGGTCGGATAATGGCTACACCTTC.

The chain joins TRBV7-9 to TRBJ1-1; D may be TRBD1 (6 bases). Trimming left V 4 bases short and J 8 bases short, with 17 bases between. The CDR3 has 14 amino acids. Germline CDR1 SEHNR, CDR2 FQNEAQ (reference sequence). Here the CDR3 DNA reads TGTGCCAGCAGCTCCATAAATCACAGGGAGGAAGCTTTCTTT. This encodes CASSSINHREEAFF.

CDR3 in amino acids: CASSKGEGATNQPQHF. Written as DNA, the CDR3 is TGTGCCAGCAGCAAAGGTGAGGGGGCGACCAATCAGCCCCAGCATTTT. V gene TRBV21-1 combines with J gene TRBJ1-5; the table's D call TRBD1 went unverified against the DNA. TRBV21-1 is reported as a pseudogene. This CDR3 contains 16 residues.

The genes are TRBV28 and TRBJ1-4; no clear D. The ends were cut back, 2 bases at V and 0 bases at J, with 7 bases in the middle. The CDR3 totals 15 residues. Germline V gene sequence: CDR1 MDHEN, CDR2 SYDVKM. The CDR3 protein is CASSLPGATNEKLFF. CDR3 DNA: TGTGCCAGCAGTTTACCCGGGGCAACTAATGAAAAACTGTTTTTT.

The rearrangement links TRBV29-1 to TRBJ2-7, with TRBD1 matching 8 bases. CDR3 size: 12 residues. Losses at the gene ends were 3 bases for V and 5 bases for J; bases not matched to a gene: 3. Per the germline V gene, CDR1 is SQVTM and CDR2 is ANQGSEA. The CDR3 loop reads CSVDLQGDEQYF. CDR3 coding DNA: TGCAGCGTTGATCTACAGGGGGACGAGCAGTACTTC.

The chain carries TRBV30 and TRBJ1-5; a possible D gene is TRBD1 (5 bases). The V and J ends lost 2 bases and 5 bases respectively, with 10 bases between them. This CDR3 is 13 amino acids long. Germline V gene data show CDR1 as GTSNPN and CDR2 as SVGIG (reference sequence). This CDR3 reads CAWSRGQDQPQHF. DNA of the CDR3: TGTGCCTGGAGTAGGGGTCAGGATCAGCCCCAGCATTTT.

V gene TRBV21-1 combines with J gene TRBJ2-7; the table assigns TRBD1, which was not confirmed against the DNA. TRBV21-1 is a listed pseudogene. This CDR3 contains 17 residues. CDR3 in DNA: TGTGCCAGCAGCAAAGTGGGCAGGGGGTGCGAATGTCACGAGCAGTACTTC. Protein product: CASSKVGRGCECHEQYF.

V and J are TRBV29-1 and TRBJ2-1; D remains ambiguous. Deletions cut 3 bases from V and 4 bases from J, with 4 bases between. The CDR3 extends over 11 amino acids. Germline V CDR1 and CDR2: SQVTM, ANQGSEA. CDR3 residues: CSVDKYNEQFF. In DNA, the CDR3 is TGCAGCGTTGACAAATACAATGAGCAGTTCTTC.

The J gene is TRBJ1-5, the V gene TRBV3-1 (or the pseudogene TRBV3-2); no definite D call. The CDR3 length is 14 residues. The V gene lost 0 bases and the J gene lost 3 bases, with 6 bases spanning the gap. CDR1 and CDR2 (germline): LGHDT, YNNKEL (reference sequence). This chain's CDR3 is CASSQDTVNQPQHF. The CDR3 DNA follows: TGTGCCAGCAGCCAAGATACGGTCAATCAGCCCCAGCATTTT.

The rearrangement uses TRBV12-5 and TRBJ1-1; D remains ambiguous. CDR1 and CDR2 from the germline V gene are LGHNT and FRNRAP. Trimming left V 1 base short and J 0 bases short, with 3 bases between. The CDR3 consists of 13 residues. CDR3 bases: TGTGCTAGTGGTTTGGACATGAACACTGAAGCTTTCTTT. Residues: CASGLDMNTEAFF.

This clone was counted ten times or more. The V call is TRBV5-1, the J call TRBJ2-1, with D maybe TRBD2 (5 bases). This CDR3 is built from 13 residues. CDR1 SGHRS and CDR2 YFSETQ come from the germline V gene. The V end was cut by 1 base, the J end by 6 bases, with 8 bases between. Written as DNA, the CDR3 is TGCGCCAGCAGCTTGATTGGGAGCAATGAGCAGTTCTTC. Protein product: CASSLIGSNEQFF.

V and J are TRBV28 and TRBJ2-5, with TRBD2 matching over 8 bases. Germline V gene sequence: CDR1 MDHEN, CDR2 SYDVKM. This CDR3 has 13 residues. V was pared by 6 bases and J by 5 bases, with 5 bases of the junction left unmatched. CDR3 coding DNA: TGTGCCAGCAGACCTAGCGGGTGGGAGACCCAGTACTTC. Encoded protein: CASRPSGWETQYF.

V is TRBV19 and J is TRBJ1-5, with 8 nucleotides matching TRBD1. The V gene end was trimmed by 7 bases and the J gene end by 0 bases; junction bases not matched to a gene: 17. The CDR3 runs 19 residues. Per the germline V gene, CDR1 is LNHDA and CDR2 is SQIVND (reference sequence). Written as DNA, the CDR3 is TGTGCCAGTAATTGGCAGACAGGGGAGGGATACTATAGCAATCAGCCCCAGCATTTT. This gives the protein CASNWQTGEGYYSNQPQHF.

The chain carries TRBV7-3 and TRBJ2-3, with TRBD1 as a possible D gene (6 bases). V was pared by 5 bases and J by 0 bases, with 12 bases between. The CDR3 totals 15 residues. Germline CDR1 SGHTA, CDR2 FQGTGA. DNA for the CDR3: TGTGCCAGCAGCCTACAGGGTTCTAGCACAGATACGCAGTATTTT. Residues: CASSLQGSSTDTQYF.

The CDR3 DNA sequence: TGTGCCAGCAGCTTCCGACTAGCGGGAGAAACCTCCACCGGGGAGCTGTTTTTT. It translates to CASSFRLAGETSTGELFF. V is TRBV9 and J is TRBJ2-2, with 12 nucleotides matching TRBD2. Trimming at V came to 4 bases and at J to 4 bases, leaving 11 bases not matched to a gene. The germline CDR1 and CDR2 sequences are SGDLS and YYNGEE. This CDR3 is built from 18 residues.

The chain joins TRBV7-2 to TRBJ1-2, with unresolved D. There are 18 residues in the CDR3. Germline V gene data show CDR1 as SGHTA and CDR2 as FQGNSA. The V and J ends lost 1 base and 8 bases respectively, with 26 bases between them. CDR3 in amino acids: CASSLVLLWRDSQRGYTF. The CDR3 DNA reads TGTGCCAGCAGCTTAGTGCTGTTGTGGCGCGACTCACAACGGGGCTACACCTTC. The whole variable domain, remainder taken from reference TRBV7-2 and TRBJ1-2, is GAGVSQSPSNKVTEKGKDVELRCDPISGHTALYWYRQSLGQGLEFLIYFQGNSAPDKSGLPSDRFSAERTGGSVSTLTIQRTQQEDSAVYLCASSLVLLWRDSQRGYTFGSGTRLTVV.